These 29 T cell receptor beta chains originate from one sample sequenced in a study of T cell responses to AZD1222 COVID-19 vaccine. Assay used: immunoSEQ multiplex PCR; TCRdb lists only in-frame clones, some missing. The sample has around 130,000 clones; under 95% are singletons. The sequenced sample was peripheral blood, obtained on day 0 of AZD1222 vaccination. The receptors stem from an adult in good health.

This clone appeared once. The chain joins TRBV19 to TRBJ1-5, with 9 bases that match TRBD1. The CDR3 covers 14 residues. V lost 7 bases and J lost 6; bases outside the gene matches: 7. Per the germline V gene, CDR1 is LNHDA and CDR2 is SQIVND (reference sequence). CDR3 coding DNA: TGTGCCAGTAATCCCGGGACAGGGTTTCAGCCCCAGCATTTT. The encoded protein is CASNPGTGFQPQHF.

The chain has TRBV7-2 and TRBJ1-5, with D unresolved. V shed 2 bases and J shed 5 bases, with 10 bases lying between them. The CDR3 extends over 14 amino acids. CDR1 is SGHTA and CDR2 is FQGNSA in the germline V gene. The chain's CDR3 is CASSLLSQDQPQHF. CDR3 in DNA: TGTGCCAGCAGCTTATTGAGCCAGGATCAGCCCCAGCATTTT. The full variable domain, with the rest looked up from reference TRBV7-2 and TRBJ1-5, is GAGVSQSPSNKVTEKGKDVELRCDPISGHTALYWYRQSLGQGLEFLIYFQGNSAPDKSGLPSDRFSAERTGGSVSTLTIQRTQQEDSAVYLCASSLLSQDQPQHFGDGTRLSIL.

The rearrangement links TRBV5-8 to TRBJ1-5; the match to TRBD1 covers 7 bases. This CDR3 is built from 14 residues. The V segment lost 6 bases and the J segment 2 bases; nucleotides outside the gene matches: 5. Germline V gives CDR1 SGHTS, CDR2 YDEGEE. The CDR3 sequence is CASNSGQGNQPQHF. In nucleotides, the CDR3 is TGTGCCAGCAACTCAGGACAGGGCAATCAGCCCCAGCATTTT.

This clone was seen once. The rearrangement links TRBV10-3 to TRBJ2-5; 7 bases are shared with TRBD2. The V gene's germline CDR1 is ENHRY and CDR2 SYGVKD. The CDR3 consists of 15 residues. The V and J ends lost 3 bases and 5 bases, in that order; junction bases with no gene match: 9. The CDR3 DNA follows: TGTGCCATCAGTGATCAGAGCGGGATGGGGGAGACCCAGTACTTC. The encoded protein is CAISDQSGMGETQYF.

This chain uses TRBV11-2 with TRBJ1-1; D is unresolved. This CDR3 is 14 amino acids long. The V gene lost 0 bases and the J gene lost 2 bases, with 7 bases spanning the gap. Germline V gives CDR1 SGHAT, CDR2 FQNNGV. CDR3 coding DNA: TGTGCCAGCAGCTTAGAGGATGCAAACACTGAAGCTTTCTTT. Translated, it gives CASSLEDANTEAFF.

This chain connects TRBV13 to TRBJ2-3; 14 nucleotides match TRBD2. Germline CDR1 PRHDT, CDR2 FYEKMQ (reference sequence). V lost 7 bases to trimming and J lost 0 bases; unmatched junction nucleotides: 9. The CDR3 consists of 18 residues. The CDR3 region is CASTMTSGRVASTDTQYF. CDR3 nucleotides: TGTGCCAGCACCATGACTAGCGGGAGGGTCGCTAGCACAGATACGCAGTATTTT.

The chain employs TRBV9 and TRBJ2-3; weak D call: TRBD2 (6 bases). The CDR3 has 14 residues. The V gene lost 4 bases and the J gene lost 4 bases, with 13 bases spanning the gap. Germline lookup yields CDR1 SGDLS and CDR2 YYNGEE. CDR3 protein: CASSTGGGPDTQYF. The CDR3 DNA reads as TGTGCCAGCAGCACCGGCGGAGGGCCAGATACGCAGTATTTT.

Remarks on this clone: Because the CDR3's place on the DNA is in doubt, the DNA is left out and the CDR3 is given as listed by TCRdb. The chain employs TRBV12-2 and TRBJ2-2. TRBV12-2 is a listed pseudogene. The CDR3 extends over 24 residues, inclusive of both ends. The CDR3 reads CASRSTGSNTGELFFGEGHGELFF.

This clone was seen a single time. Here the CDR3 DNA reads TGTGCCAGCAGCTTAACAGGGGGCGTCGGCACTGAAGCTTTCTTT. This gives the protein CASSLTGGVGTEAFF. V gene TRBV7-2 combines with J gene TRBJ1-1, with TRBD1 matching over 9 bases. This CDR3 has 15 residues. Germline loops: CDR1 SGHTA, CDR2 FQGNSA. Germline trimming cut 2 bases from V and 4 bases from J; bases unmatched to any gene: 5.

V is TRBV2 and J is TRBJ2-1; D not resolved. This CDR3 spans 14 amino acids. V dropped 6 bases and J dropped 7 bases, with 16 bases sitting between them. Per the germline V gene, CDR1 is SNHLY and CDR2 is FYNNEI. The CDR3 loop reads CASSRLPPANEQFF. CDR3 bases: TGTGCCAGCAGCAGACTTCCGCCAGCAAATGAGCAGTTCTTC.

The chain combines TRBV19 with TRBJ2-6, with 8 nucleotides matching TRBD1. The CDR3 is made up of 19 amino acids. Germline CDR1 is LNHDA and CDR2 is SQIVND (reference sequence). V trimming: 5 bases; J trimming: 3 bases; junction bases outside the gene matches: 15. The DNA for the CDR3 is TGTGCCAGTAGTTCCCGGACAGGGATCGGGGTTTTTGGGGCCAACGTCCTGACTTTC. Translation: CASSSRTGIGVFGANVLTF.

The V and J genes are TRBV24-1 and TRBJ2-1; no reliable D call. The germline V gene encodes CDR1 KGHDR and CDR2 SFDVKD. V was pared by 6 bases and J by 11 bases, with 19 bases between. The CDR3 contains 14 residues. CDR3 sequence reads: CATSSWAALGQQFF. Here the CDR3 DNA reads TGTGCCACCAGTTCGTGGGCGGCCCTAGGGCAGCAGTTCTTC.

The V and J genes are TRBV20-1 and TRBJ1-5; D unresolved. Deletions cut 3 bases from V and 0 bases from J, with 9 bases between. The CDR3 consists of 14 residues. Germline lookup yields CDR1 DFQATT and CDR2 SNEGSKA (reference sequence). CDR3 in amino acids: CSASFRGSNQPQHF. CDR3 nucleotide sequence: TGCAGTGCTAGTTTTCGGGGTAGCAATCAGCCCCAGCATTTT.

The V and J genes are TRBV27 and TRBJ2-1; D call uncertain. The V and J ends lost 8 bases and 8 bases respectively, with 16 bases between them. The germline V gene has CDR1 MNHEY and CDR2 SMNVEV (reference sequence). The CDR3 extends over 13 amino acids. CDR3 region: CASGKTGRDEQFF. In DNA, the CDR3 is TGTGCCAGCGGTAAGACTGGACGCGATGAGCAGTTCTTC.

The CDR3 sequence is CASSPNDWIQFF. DNA for the CDR3: TGTGCCAGCAGTCCCAACGACTGGATACAGTTCTTC. The chain combines TRBV6-2 or TRBV6-3 with TRBJ2-1; no clear D. CDR1 and CDR2 from the germline V gene are MNHEY and SVGEGT. The length of the CDR3 is 12 residues. Trimming left V 5 bases short and J 13 bases short, with 15 bases between.

The chain is built from TRBV4-3 and TRBJ1-2; the match to TRBD1 covers 8 bases. This CDR3 has 19 amino acids. Germline values: CDR1 LGHNA, CDR2 YSLEER. Trimming at V came to 2 bases and at J to 4 bases, leaving 18 bases not matched to a gene. The CDR3 sequence: CASSQSGGYGQGGIYGYTF. In nucleotides, the CDR3 is TGCGCCAGCAGCCAATCGGGGGGTTATGGACAGGGAGGTATCTATGGCTACACCTTC.

This sequence joins TRBV3-1 (or the pseudogene TRBV3-2) and TRBJ1-5, with 9 bases aligning to TRBD1. The CDR3 runs 15 residues. The V segment lost 4 bases and the J segment 7 bases; nucleotides outside the gene matches: 8. Germline V gene data show CDR1 as LGHDT and CDR2 as YNNKEL (reference sequence). The CDR3 nucleotides read TGTGCCAGCAGCCCAGGGACAGGGAGACGGCAGCCCCAGCATTTT. Amino acids: CASSPGTGRRQPQHF.

The CDR3 nucleotides are TGTGCCAGCAGCTTAGGCTGGTATCGGGGGTCTAATTCACCCCTCCACTTT. Translation gives CASSLGWYRGSNSPLHF. The rearrangement links TRBV7-2 to TRBJ1-6; D possibly corresponds to TRBD1 (5 bases). The CDR3 runs to 17 residues. V was trimmed by 1 base and J by 6 bases, leaving 16 bases between them. Germline V gene sequence: CDR1 SGHTA, CDR2 FQGNSA.

V is TRBV15 and J is TRBJ1-5; 7 nucleotides line up with TRBD1. The germline gives CDR1 LNHNV, CDR2 YYDKDF (reference sequence). The CDR3 consists of 18 residues. J gave up 4 bases and V 5 bases, and 17 bases lay outside the gene matches. The DNA for the CDR3 is TGTGCCACCAGCCCCCGAGACAGGGTTCCCGTTAGGAATCAGCCCCAGCATTTT. Amino acid sequence: CATSPRDRVPVRNQPQHF.

The chain joins TRBV5-4 to TRBJ2-7, with 8 bases matching TRBD1. Germline V CDR1 and CDR2: SGHNT, YYREEE (reference sequence). The V segment lost 4 bases and the J segment 1 base; nucleotides outside the gene matches: 1. The CDR3 is 13 residues long. CDR3 in DNA: TGTGCCAGCAGCAACAGGGGGTCCTACGAGCAGTACTTC. Protein sequence: CASSNRGSYEQYF.

V gene TRBV5-1 combines with J gene TRBJ1-4; D is undetermined. The V end was cut by 5 bases, the J end by 5 bases, with 10 bases between. The germline V gene has CDR1 SGHRS and CDR2 YFSETQ. CDR3 length equals 13 residues. The CDR3 protein is CASSEQLNEKLFF. Written as DNA, the CDR3 is TGCGCCAGCAGTGAACAGCTGAATGAAAAACTGTTTTTT.

This clone was detected a few times. The chain combines TRBV27 with TRBJ2-7; TRBD2 agrees at 8 bases. Per the germline V gene, CDR1 is MNHEY and CDR2 is SMNVEV (reference sequence). The CDR3 spans 15 residues. Trimming at V came to 6 bases and at J to 2 bases, leaving 9 bases not matched to a gene. The CDR3 bases are TGTGCCAGCAGGCCCAATGCGGGGGGTGCCTACGAGCAGTACTTC. It is translated as CASRPNAGGAYEQYF.

V gene TRBV24-1 combines with J gene TRBJ1-5; D possibly corresponds to TRBD1 (5 bases). The ends were cut back, 4 bases at V and 4 bases at J, with 19 bases in the middle. There are 17 residues in the CDR3. Germline-derived CDR1 and CDR2 are KGHDR and SFDVKD. CDR3 sequence: CATSDSRGPGRNQPQHF. The CDR3 region has the DNA TGTGCCACCAGTGACTCCCGGGGCCCGGGGAGGAATCAGCCCCAGCATTTT.

The rearrangement joins TRBV29-1 to TRBJ1-6, with D possibly being TRBD1 (5 bases). The CDR3 is 12 residues long. The V end was cut by 4 bases, the J end by 8 bases, with 9 bases between. Germline V gene data show CDR1 as SQVTM and CDR2 as ANQGSEA. CDR3 bases: TGCAGCGTTGGGCAGGGTGATTCACCCCTCCACTTT. Translation gives CSVGQGDSPLHF.

V is TRBV19 and J is TRBJ1-1; the match to TRBD1 covers 8 bases. The germline V gene encodes CDR1 LNHDA and CDR2 SQIVND (reference sequence). CDR3 size: 14 residues. With V trimmed by 5 bases and J by 7 bases, 9 bases remained unmatched. Here the CDR3 reads CASSLAGTGGEAFF. CDR3 bases: TGTGCCAGTAGTCTCGCCGGGACAGGCGGTGAAGCTTTCTTT.

The chain links TRBV7-3 to TRBJ2-1; 10 nucleotides line up with TRBD2. The CDR3 runs to 15 residues. With 1 base clipped from V and 12 bases from J, the junction kept 9 bases outside the gene matches. CDR1 is SGHTA, CDR2 FQGTGA, per germline. The DNA for the CDR3 is TGTGCCAGCAGCTTAAACCCCAGCGGGAGGGCGGGGCAGTTCTTC. This translates into CASSLNPSGRAGQFF.

V gene TRBV28 combines with J gene TRBJ1-1; D is undetermined. With 2 bases removed from V and 5 bases from J, the gap between germline ends came to 18 bases. Germline CDR1 and CDR2: MDHEN and SYDVKM. This CDR3 is built from 16 residues. The CDR3 reads CASSLISGGVGTEAFF. The CDR3 coding sequence is TGTGCCAGCAGTTTAATCTCTGGCGGGGTGGGGACTGAAGCTTTCTTT.

The chain carries TRBV19 and TRBJ1-6; D remains ambiguous. Germline V gene sequence: CDR1 LNHDA, CDR2 SQIVND (reference sequence). Trimming left V 5 bases short and J 7 bases short, with 9 bases between. The CDR3 extends over 13 amino acids. The CDR3 DNA reads as TGTGCCAGTAGTGGTCGGAAGAATTCACCCCTCCACTTT. It encodes CASSGRKNSPLHF.

This clone was observed a handful of times. The V gene is TRBV6-2 or TRBV6-3, the J gene TRBJ1-5; weak D call: TRBD1 (6 bases). The germline CDR1 and CDR2 sequences are MNHEY and SVGEGT. CDR3 length: 16 amino acids. V was cut by 2 bases and J by 9 bases, with 20 bases left in between. CDR3 loop: CASSYGGSTGRSPQHF. The CDR3 DNA reads TGTGCCAGCAGTTACGGCGGTTCGACAGGCCGCTCGCCCCAGCATTTT.